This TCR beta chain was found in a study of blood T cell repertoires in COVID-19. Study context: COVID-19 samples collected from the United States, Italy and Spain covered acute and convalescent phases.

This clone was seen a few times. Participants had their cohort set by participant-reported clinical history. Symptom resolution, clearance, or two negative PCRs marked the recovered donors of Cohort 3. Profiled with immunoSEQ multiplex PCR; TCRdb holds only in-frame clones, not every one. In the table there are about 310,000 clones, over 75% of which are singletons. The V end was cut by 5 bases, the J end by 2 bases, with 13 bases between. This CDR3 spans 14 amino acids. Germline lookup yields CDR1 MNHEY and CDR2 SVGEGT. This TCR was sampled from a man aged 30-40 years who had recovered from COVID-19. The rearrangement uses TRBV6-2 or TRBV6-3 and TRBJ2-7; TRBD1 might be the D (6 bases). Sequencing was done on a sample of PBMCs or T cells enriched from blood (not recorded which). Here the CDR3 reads CASSRTELPYEQYF. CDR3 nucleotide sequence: TGTGCCAGCAGTCGGACAGAACTTCCCTACGAGCAGTACTTC.